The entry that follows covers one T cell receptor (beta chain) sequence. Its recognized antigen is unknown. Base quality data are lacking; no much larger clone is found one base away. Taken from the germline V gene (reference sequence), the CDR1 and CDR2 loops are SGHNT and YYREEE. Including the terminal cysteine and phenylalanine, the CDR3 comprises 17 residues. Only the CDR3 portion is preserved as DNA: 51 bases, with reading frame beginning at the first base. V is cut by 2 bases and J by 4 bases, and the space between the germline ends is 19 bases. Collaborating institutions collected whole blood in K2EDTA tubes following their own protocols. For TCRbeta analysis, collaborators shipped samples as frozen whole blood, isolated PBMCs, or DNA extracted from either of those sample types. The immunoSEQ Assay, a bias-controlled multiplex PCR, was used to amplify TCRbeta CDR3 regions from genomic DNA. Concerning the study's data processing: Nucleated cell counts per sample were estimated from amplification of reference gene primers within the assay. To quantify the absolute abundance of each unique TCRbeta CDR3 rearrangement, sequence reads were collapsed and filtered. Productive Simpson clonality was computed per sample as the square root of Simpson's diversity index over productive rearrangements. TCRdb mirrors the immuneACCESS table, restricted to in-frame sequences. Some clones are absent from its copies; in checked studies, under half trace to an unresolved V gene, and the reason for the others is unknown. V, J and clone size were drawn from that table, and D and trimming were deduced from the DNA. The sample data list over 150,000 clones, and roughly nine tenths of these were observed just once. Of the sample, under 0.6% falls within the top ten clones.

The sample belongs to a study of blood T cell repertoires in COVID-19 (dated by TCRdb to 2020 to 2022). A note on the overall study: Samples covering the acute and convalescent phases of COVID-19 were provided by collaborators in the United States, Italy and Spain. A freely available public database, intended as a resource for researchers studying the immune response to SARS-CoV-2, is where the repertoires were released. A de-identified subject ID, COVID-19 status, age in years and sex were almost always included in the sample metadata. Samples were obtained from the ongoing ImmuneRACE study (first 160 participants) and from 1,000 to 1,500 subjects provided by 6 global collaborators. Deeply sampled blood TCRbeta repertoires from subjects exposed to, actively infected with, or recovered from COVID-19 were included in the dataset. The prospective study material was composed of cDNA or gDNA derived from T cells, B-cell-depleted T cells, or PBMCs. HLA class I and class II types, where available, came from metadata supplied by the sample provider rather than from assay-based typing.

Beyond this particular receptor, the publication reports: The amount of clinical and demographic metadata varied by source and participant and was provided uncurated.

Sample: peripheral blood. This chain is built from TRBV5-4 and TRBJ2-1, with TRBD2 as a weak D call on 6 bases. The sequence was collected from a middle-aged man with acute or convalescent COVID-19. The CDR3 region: CASSLPGTFSMYNEQFF. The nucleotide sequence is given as TGTGCCAGCAGCTTACCCGGGACTTTCAGCATGTACAATGAGCAGTTCTTC.